These 30 T cell receptor beta chains were sequenced from one sample in a study of blood T cells in healthy people across ages. Alongside a J-beta primer mix, a sample-barcoded 5' primer served in a second PCR lasting about 7 to 12 cycles. TCRdb called the 5' RACE reads again in MiXCR, with one record for every CDR3 protein. The table shows some 370,000 distinct CDR3 sequences, with roughly half occurring only once. What was sequenced was blood. The receptor set was obtained from a man in his sixties in good health.

The chain joins TRBV6-2 or TRBV6-3 to TRBJ2-7; the match to TRBD1 covers 7 bases. Germline V gene sequence: CDR1 MNHEY, CDR2 SVGEGT. V shed 3 bases, J shed 3 bases, and the junction held 5 bases outside the gene matches. This CDR3 has 14 amino acids. CDR3 sequence: CASSYGTENYEQYF. DNA for the CDR3: TGTGCCAGCAGTTATGGGACAGAAAACTACGAGCAGTACTTC.

The chain carries TRBV20-1 and TRBJ2-1, with 14 bases that match TRBD2. The germline CDR1 and CDR2 sequences are DFQATT and SNEGSKA (reference sequence). The trim removed 1 base at V and 5 bases at J, leaving 1 base unmatched. The CDR3 loop spans 15 amino acids. CDR3 residues: CSARGLAGGHNEQFF. The CDR3 DNA is TGCAGTGCTAGAGGACTAGCGGGAGGGCACAATGAGCAGTTCTTC.

This clonotype came up a few times. The chain has TRBV9 and TRBJ1-6; a possible D gene is TRBD1 (6 bases). CDR1 is SGDLS, CDR2 YYNGEE, per germline. The germline V and J ends were trimmed by 6 bases and 6 bases, with 16 bases remaining between them. This CDR3 is 15 amino acids long. CDR3 loop: CASTLRDTINSPLHF. The CDR3 coding sequence is TGTGCCAGCACCTTGAGGGACACAATTAATTCACCCCTCCACTTT.

This chain connects TRBV6-2 or TRBV6-3 to TRBJ2-3; 8 nucleotides align to TRBD2. CDR3 size: 15 residues. V gave up 2 bases and J gave up 6 bases; unmatched junction bases: 7. The V gene's germline CDR1 is MNHEY and CDR2 SVGEGT. The CDR3 DNA follows: TGTGCCAGCAGTTACCCCGGACTAGCAACTGATACGCAGTATTTT. Its translation is CASSYPGLATDTQYF.

This clonotype was counted a few times. This chain connects TRBV2 to TRBJ2-4, with D tentatively TRBD1 or TRBD2 (5 bases each). Trimming cost V 2 bases and J 0 bases, with 8 bases left between them. CDR1 and CDR2 from the germline V gene are SNHLY and FYNNEI. The CDR3 extends over 15 amino acids. CDR3 sequence (DNA): TGTGCCAGCAGTGAAAATGGGGGAGCCAAAAACATTCAGTACTTC. Translation: CASSENGGAKNIQYF.

The chain carries TRBV9 and TRBJ2-1; 7 bases are a match to TRBD2. The V segment lost 0 bases and the J segment 4 bases; nucleotides outside the gene matches: 10. There are 17 residues in the CDR3. Germline lookup yields CDR1 SGDLS and CDR2 YYNGEE. The CDR3 DNA is TGTGCCAGCAGCGTAGCCCCCCAGCGGGGCGGTTACAATGAGCAGTTCTTC. It is translated as CASSVAPQRGGYNEQFF.

This clonotype was observed many times. The rearrangement joins TRBV5-1 to TRBJ2-7, with D perhaps given as TRBD1 or TRBD2 (5 bases each). The V gene's germline CDR1 is SGHRS and CDR2 YFSETQ. The CDR3 length is 14 residues. V gave up 7 bases and J gave up 2 bases, with 16 bases separating them. The CDR3 reads CASARDPGPYEQYF. The CDR3 bases are TGCGCCAGCGCTCGGGACCCTGGGCCCTACGAGCAGTACTTC.

This clonotype appeared once. This may be a read error: a much more frequent sequence differs by one nucleotide. The chain combines TRBV20-1 with TRBJ2-7, with D possibly being TRBD1 (5 bases). In germline, CDR1 is DFQATT, CDR2 SNEGSKA (reference sequence). The CDR3 length is 15 residues. CDR3 DNA sequence: TGCAGTGCTGGAGATCCGGCAGGGATCCACTACGAGCAGTACTTC. It specifies CSAGDPAGIHYEQYF.

V gene TRBV29-1 combines with J gene TRBJ1-2, with 9 positions matching TRBD1. The CDR3 has 15 residues. Germline V gene lookup returns CDR1 SQVTM and CDR2 ANQGSEA. V trimming: 6 bases; J trimming: 7 bases; junction bases outside the gene matches: 15. Here the CDR3 DNA reads TGCAGCGTCCTCCGGGACAGGGTCCGGAAGAGTGGCTACACCTTC. This encodes CSVLRDRVRKSGYTF.

The J gene is TRBJ2-1, the V gene TRBV4-2, with a possible D match to TRBD1 (5 bases). Trimming left V 3 bases short and J 9 bases short, with 12 bases between. CDR1 LGHNA and CDR2 YNFKEQ come from the germline V gene. This CDR3 is built from 13 residues. Here the CDR3 DNA reads TGTGCCAGCAGCCAGGGGCTCGGTGGTGAGCAGTTCTTC. This gives the protein CASSQGLGGEQFF.

The table lists this clonotype with a few counts. This sequence joins TRBV29-1 and TRBJ2-4; either TRBD1 or TRBD2 may fit D (6 bases each). The J call could be wrong; TRBJ2-7 is a better fit for the DNA end. Germline V CDR1 and CDR2: SQVTM, ANQGSEA. This CDR3 comprises 12 residues. CDR3 loop: CSSLGGGDEQYF. DNA of the CDR3: TGCAGCTCCTTAGGAGGGGGTGACGAGCAGTACTTC.

This clonotype came up a few times. The chain recombines TRBV24-1 with TRBJ1-2, with D possibly TRBD1 on 5 matching bases. The V end was cut by 4 bases, the J end by 8 bases, with 16 bases between. CDR1 is KGHDR and CDR2 is SFDVKD in the germline V gene. The CDR3 totals 14 residues. This CDR3 reads CATSDAGPLGGYTF. CDR3 in DNA: TGTGCCACCAGTGACGCGGGGCCCCTGGGAGGCTACACCTTC.

This clonotype occurred a few times. The gene calls are TRBV29-1 and TRBJ2-2; TRBD2 agrees at 8 bases. V dropped 5 bases and J dropped 5; count of bases not matched to a gene: 13. CDR1 is SQVTM and CDR2 is ANQGSEA in the germline V gene. The CDR3 has 16 residues. The CDR3 bases are TGCAGCGTTACCATGGGGTTAGCGGGAAAGACCGGGGAGCTGTTTTTT. Its protein product is CSVTMGLAGKTGELFF.

This chain joins TRBV6-1 and TRBJ2-4, with D maybe TRBD1 (5 bases). The germline V and J ends were trimmed by 0 bases and 7 bases, with 16 bases remaining between them. This CDR3 region has 16 residues. CDR1 and CDR2 from the germline V gene are MNHNS and SASEGT. Here the CDR3 DNA reads TGTGCCAGCAGTGAAGCGCCACCAGGGCGATCGAACATTCAGTACTTC. It codes for CASSEAPPGRSNIQYF.

J is TRBJ2-3 and V is TRBV20-1; D remains unclear. CDR1 and CDR2 (germline): DFQATT, SNEGSKA (reference sequence). V was shortened by 5 bases and J by 2 bases, with 11 bases between the two germline ends. The CDR3 is made up of 13 amino acids. For the CDR3, the DNA is TGCAGTGCTGCCCACCAGTCCACAGATACGCAGTATTTT. Protein sequence: CSAAHQSTDTQYF.

The V gene is TRBV6-2 or TRBV6-3, the J gene TRBJ1-5, with D uncertain. Germline V CDR1 and CDR2: MNHEY, SVGEGT. The V and J ends lost 5 bases and 4 bases respectively, with 15 bases between them. CDR3 length: 15 residues. As DNA, the CDR3 is TGTGCCAGCAGTCCCCGAGGGCAGACAAATCAGCCCCAGCATTTT. Protein: CASSPRGQTNQPQHF.

The chain joins TRBV3-1 to TRBJ2-7; D is undetermined. V was cut by 4 bases and J by 3 bases, with 7 bases left in between. Germline CDR1 and CDR2: LGHDT and YNNKEL (reference sequence). The length of the CDR3 is 12 residues. The DNA of the CDR3 is TGTGCCAGCAGCCCAGACCACTACGAGCAGTACTTC. Amino acids: CASSPDHYEQYF.

A word on this clonotype: This could be a read error, since a much larger clone is one nucleotide away. The rearrangement uses TRBV7-2 and TRBJ2-2, with 7 bases lining up with TRBD1. The germline V gene has CDR1 SGHTA and CDR2 FQGNSA. This CDR3 comprises 15 residues. The CDR3 sequence: CARSLGGWNTGELFF. The CDR3 nucleotides read TGTGCCCGCAGCTTAGGGGGCTGGAACACCGGGGAGCTGTTTTTT.

The chain has TRBV7-6 and TRBJ2-3; 8 nucleotides align to TRBD2. This CDR3 comprises 15 residues. V was clipped by 4 bases and J by 2 bases; unmatched bases: 5. Germline CDR1 reads SGHVS; CDR2 reads FNYEAQ. This CDR3 is CASSSIAGYTDTQYF. DNA for the CDR3: TGTGCCAGCAGCTCCATAGCGGGGTACACAGATACGCAGTATTTT. The complete variable domain, with remaining parts taken from reference TRBV7-6 and TRBJ2-3, reads GAGVSQSPRYKVTKRGQDVALRCDPISGHVSLYWYRQALGQGPEFLTYFNYEAQQDKSGLPNDRFSAERPEGSISTLTIQRTEQRDSAMYRCASSSIAGYTDTQYFGPGTRLTVL.

The chain has TRBV20-1 and TRBJ2-1; 12 bases match TRBD1. The CDR3 consists of 15 residues. Looked up from germline, CDR1 is DFQATT and CDR2 is SNEGSKA (reference sequence). The V segment lost 0 bases and the J segment 10 bases; nucleotides outside the gene matches: 7. The CDR3 bases are TGCAGTGCTAGAGATCCGGGACAGGGGGCCCACGAGCAGTTCTTC. Translated: CSARDPGQGAHEQFF.

The chain is built from TRBV6-6 and TRBJ2-3; D is perhaps TRBD2 (6 bases). Per the germline V gene, CDR1 is MNHNY and CDR2 is SVGAGI (reference sequence). The CDR3 runs 14 residues. With 8 bases removed from V and 9 bases from J, the gap between germline ends came to 21 bases. The CDR3 region is CASSPPSGQVTQYF. CDR3 in DNA: TGTGCCAGCTCCCCCCCGAGCGGGCAGGTAACGCAGTATTTT.

As for this clonotype: A much larger clone differs by one base, so this may be a read error. The rearrangement uses TRBV9 and TRBJ2-5; the D gene is possibly TRBD2 (6 bases). Germline V gene data show CDR1 as SGDLS and CDR2 as YYNGEE. The V end was cut by 3 bases, the J end by 5 bases, with 17 bases between. The CDR3 is made up of 15 amino acids. This CDR3 reads CASSASGDTHETQYF. CDR3 bases: TGTGCCAGCAGCGCTTCGGGGGATACCCATGAGACCCAGTACTTC. The full variable domain, in which reference TRBV9 and TRBJ2-5 provide the parts outside the CDR3, is DSGVTQTPKHLITATGQRVTLRCSPRSGDLSVYWYQQSLDQGLQFLIQYYNGEERAKGNILERFSAQQFPDLHSELNLSSLELGDSALYFCASSASGDTHETQYFGPGTRLLVL.

The chain carries TRBV5-1 and TRBJ2-1, with 9 bases aligning to TRBD1. CDR3 length equals 14 residues. Trimming took 1 base from V and 8 from J; bases not matched to a gene: 4. In germline, CDR1 is SGHRS, CDR2 YFSETQ. As DNA, the CDR3 is TGCGCCAGCAGCTTGACAGGGGGCAGGTATGAGCAGTTCTTC. It yields the protein CASSLTGGRYEQFF.

The V call is TRBV20-1, the J call TRBJ2-3, with D maybe TRBD2 (6 bases). Looked up from germline, CDR1 is DFQATT and CDR2 is SNEGSKA (reference sequence). CDR3 length: 14 amino acids. Trimming took 1 base from V and 4 from J, leaving 12 bases between them. DNA of the CDR3: TGCAGTGCTAGAGGGGGACTCTCTCCAGATACGCAGTATTTT. Translated: CSARGGLSPDTQYF.

This clonotype was found many times. The gene calls are TRBV2 and TRBJ2-3, with TRBD1 as a possible D gene (5 bases). Looked up from germline, CDR1 is SNHLY and CDR2 is FYNNEI. V was cut by 6 bases and J by 6 bases, with 16 bases left in between. CDR3 length: 14 residues. This chain's CDR3 is CASRDPGNGDTQYF. The CDR3 region has the DNA TGTGCCAGCAGGGACCCAGGGAACGGGGATACGCAGTATTTT.

This clonotype has just a few counts. The chain joins TRBV4-3 to TRBJ2-2, with 7 bases that match TRBD2. J lost 7 bases, V lost 0 bases, and 11 bases had no gene match. The CDR3 spans 17 residues. CDR1 is LGHNA, CDR2 YSLEER, per germline. The CDR3 is CASSQDAGGSFGGELFF. The CDR3 region has the DNA TGCGCCAGCAGCCAAGATGCGGGCGGGAGTTTCGGCGGGGAGCTGTTTTTT.

This chain links TRBV12-3 or TRBV12-4 with TRBJ2-5; D is unresolved. The closer fit of TRBJ2-7 to the DNA end suggests the J call may be wrong. This CDR3 contains 13 residues. The CDR3 sequence: CASSFGQNYEQYF. The CDR3 nucleotides read TGTGCCAGCAGTTTCGGGCAGAACTACGAGCAGTACTTC.

The rearrangement links TRBV25-1 to TRBJ2-4; the D is unclear. Near its end, the DNA agrees better with TRBJ2-5, so the J call may be wrong. The CDR3 has 15 amino acids. Germline CDR1 is MGHDK and CDR2 is SYGVNS. The CDR3 coding sequence is TGTGCCAGCACTACTACCCGGTCCCCAGAGGAGACCCAGTACTTC. Residues: CASTTTRSPEETQYF.

This chain connects TRBV2 to TRBJ2-5; 7 bases agree with TRBD2. This CDR3 spans 14 amino acids. The junction had 13 bases not matched to a gene; V was cut back by 4 bases and J by 11 bases. The germline CDR1 and CDR2 sequences are SNHLY and FYNNEI. The CDR3 protein is CASSGTRANNEQYF. CDR3 DNA: TGTGCCAGCAGTGGGACTAGGGCGAACAATGAGCAGTACTTC.

V gene TRBV5-1 combines with J gene TRBJ2-5; perhaps TRBD1 as D (7 bases). Germline CDR1 SGHRS, CDR2 YFSETQ. Trimming left V 4 bases short and J 3 bases short, with 16 bases between. The CDR3 has 15 amino acids. The CDR3 region is CASSPWGRGEETQYF. The CDR3, as DNA: TGCGCCAGCAGCCCTTGGGGCAGGGGGGAAGAGACCCAGTACTTC.